The 6 T cell receptor beta chains below were found in one sample sequenced in a study of cytomegalovirus exposure and HLA in healthy donors. The primer mix had 60 Vbeta and 13 Jbeta primers. Sequencing used immunoSEQ multiplex PCR; TCRdb keeps in-frame clones, though not all of them. The repertoire holds some 170,000 clones, around 81% seen once, with around 2.4% in the top ten. Sequencing was done on a sample of PBMCs. All receptors come from a woman in her twenties or thirties in good health and CMV-seronegative.

The V and J genes are TRBV18 and TRBJ1-6; weak D call: TRBD1 (6 bases). The CDR3 spans 14 residues. V was cut by 1 base and J by 5 bases, with 6 bases left in between. CDR1 and CDR2 from the germline V gene are KGHSH and LQKENI. The CDR3 DNA follows: TGTGCCAGCTCACCACGGACAGATAATTCACCCCTCCACTTT. Translated: CASSPRTDNSPLHF.

The chain is built from TRBV4-1 and TRBJ2-7, with 7 bases identical to TRBD1. V lost 1 base, J lost 2 bases, and 8 bases stayed unmatched. Per germline, CDR1 MGHRA and CDR2 YSYEKL. The CDR3 covers 16 residues. CDR3 region: CASSQGPTGTAYEQYF. For the CDR3, the DNA is TGCGCCAGCAGCCAAGGACCCACCGGGACAGCCTACGAGCAGTACTTC.

J is TRBJ2-1 and V is TRBV7-3, with 12 bases matching TRBD2. This CDR3 is built from 15 residues. Trimming took 3 bases from V and 6 from J; bases not matched to a gene: 3. CDR1 is SGHTA and CDR2 is FQGTGA in the germline V gene. CDR3 DNA: TGTGCCAGCAGCTTTAGACTAGCGGGAGTCAATGAGCAGTTCTTC. It is translated as CASSFRLAGVNEQFF.

This chain joins TRBV6-6 and TRBJ1-1; D is possibly TRBD1 (6 bases). Trimming cost V 10 bases and J 1 base, with 19 bases left between them. CDR3 size: 15 residues. Germline assignment: CDR1 MNHNY and CDR2 SVGAGI (reference sequence). The CDR3 DNA reads TGTGCCACCACGGAGGGGGGACTAAGGAACACTGAAGCTTTCTTT. It codes for CATTEGGLRNTEAFF.

The chain employs TRBV28 and TRBJ2-7, with D tentatively TRBD1 (6 bases). V was trimmed by 5 bases and J by 6 bases, leaving 23 bases between them. This CDR3 spans 16 amino acids. CDR1 and CDR2 (germline): MDHEN, SYDVKM. The CDR3 DNA reads as TGTGCCAGCAGTCTACAGGGAACCCCCCCGCGTGTCGAGCAGTACTTC. It yields the protein CASSLQGTPPRVEQYF.

The chain combines TRBV19 with TRBJ2-7, with TRBD2 identical over 7 bases. The CDR3 loop spans 15 amino acids. Germline assignment: CDR1 LNHDA and CDR2 SQIVND (reference sequence). V shed 5 bases and J 2 bases; nucleotides not matched to a gene: 9. The CDR3 protein is CASSPEVAGPYEQYF. Written as DNA, the CDR3 is TGTGCCAGTAGTCCGGAGGTAGCGGGTCCCTACGAGCAGTACTTC.